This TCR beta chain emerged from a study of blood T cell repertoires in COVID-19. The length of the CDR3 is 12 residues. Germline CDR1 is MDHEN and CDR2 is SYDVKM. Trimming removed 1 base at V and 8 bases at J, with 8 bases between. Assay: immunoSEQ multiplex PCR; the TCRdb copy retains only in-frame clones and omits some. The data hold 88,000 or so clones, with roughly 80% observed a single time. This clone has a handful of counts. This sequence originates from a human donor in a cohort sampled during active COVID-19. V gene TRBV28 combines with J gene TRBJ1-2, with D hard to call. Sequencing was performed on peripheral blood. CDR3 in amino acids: CASSLLWAGYTF. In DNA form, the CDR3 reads TGTGCCAGCAGTTTATTATGGGCGGGCTACACCTTC.